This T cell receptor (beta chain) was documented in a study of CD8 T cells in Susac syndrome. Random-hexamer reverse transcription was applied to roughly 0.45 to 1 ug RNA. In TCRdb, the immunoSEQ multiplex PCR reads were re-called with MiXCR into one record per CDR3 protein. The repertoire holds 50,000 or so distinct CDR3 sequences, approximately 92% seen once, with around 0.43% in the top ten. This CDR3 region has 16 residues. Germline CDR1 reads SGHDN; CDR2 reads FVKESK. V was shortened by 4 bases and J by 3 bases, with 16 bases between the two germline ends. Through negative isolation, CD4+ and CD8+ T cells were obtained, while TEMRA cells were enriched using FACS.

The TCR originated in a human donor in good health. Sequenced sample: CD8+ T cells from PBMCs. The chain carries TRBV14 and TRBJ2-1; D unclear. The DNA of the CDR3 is TGTGCCAGCAGCCCGGTGGGGTATGGGGTCTACAATGAGCAGTTCTTC. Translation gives CASSPVGYGVYNEQFF. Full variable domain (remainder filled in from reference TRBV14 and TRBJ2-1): EAGVTQFPSHSVIEKGQTVTLRCDPISGHDNLYWYRRVMGKEIKFLLHFVKESKQDESGMPNNRFLAERTGGTYSTLKVQPAELEDSGVYFCASSPVGYGVYNEQFFGPGTRLTVL.